This T cell receptor beta chain derives from a study of blood T cell repertoires in COVID-19. Germline assignment: CDR1 SGDLS and CDR2 YYNGEE. The ends were cut back, 0 bases at V and 6 bases at J, with 13 bases in the middle. CDR3 length: 15 residues. Sequenced by immunoSEQ multiplex PCR; TCRdb stores in-frame clones only, minus some. The data hold about 140,000 clones, with 85% to 90% observed a single time. The J gene is TRBJ2-4, the V gene TRBV9, with a weak D call TRBD2 (6 bases). Sequencing was done on a sample of peripheral blood. This clonotype was sampled from a woman between 55 and 75 years old with active COVID-19. CDR3 coding DNA: TGTGCCAGCAGCGTAGGACTAGGTGGGGGAAACATTCAGTACTTC. As protein: CASSVGLGGGNIQYF.